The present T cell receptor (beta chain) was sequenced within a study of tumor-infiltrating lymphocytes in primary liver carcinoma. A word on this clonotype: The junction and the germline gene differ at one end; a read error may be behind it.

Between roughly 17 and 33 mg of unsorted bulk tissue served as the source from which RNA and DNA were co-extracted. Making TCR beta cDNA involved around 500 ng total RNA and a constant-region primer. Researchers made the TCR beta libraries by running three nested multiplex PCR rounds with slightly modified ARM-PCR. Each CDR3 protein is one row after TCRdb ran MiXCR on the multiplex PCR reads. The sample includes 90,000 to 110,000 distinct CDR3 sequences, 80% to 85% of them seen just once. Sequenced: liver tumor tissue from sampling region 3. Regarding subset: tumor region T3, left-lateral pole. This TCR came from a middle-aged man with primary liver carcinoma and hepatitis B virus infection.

In DNA form, the CDR3 reads TGCGGCAGCAGCACACTAGCGGGAAGGACCAAAAACATTCAGCACTTC. It encodes CGSSTLAGRTKNIQHF. V is TRBV10-1 and J is TRBJ2-4; 10 bases are a match to TRBD2. The CDR3 covers 16 residues. The germline V gene has CDR1 WNHNN and CDR2 SYGVQD (reference sequence).